The 30 T cell receptor beta chains below were found in one sample sequenced in a study of blood T cell repertoires in COVID-19. Libraries were prepared by immunoSEQ multiplex PCR; TCRdb keeps only in-frame clonotypes and omits some of them. The repertoire holds 470,000 or so clones, approximately 85% seen once, with approximately 2.9% in the top ten. Sequences were obtained from peripheral blood. Receptors were obtained from a human donor in a cohort sampled during active COVID-19.

The gene calls are TRBV4-3 and TRBJ1-5; possibly TRBD1 for D (6 bases). This CDR3 has 18 residues. V lost 0 bases and J 2 bases, leaving 17 bases between the germline ends. CDR1 is LGHNA, CDR2 YSLEER, per germline. The CDR3 nucleotides read TGCGCCAGCAGCCAAGATGTCCCCGGACAGCTGGGCAATCAGCCCCAGCATTTT. Encoded protein: CASSQDVPGQLGNQPQHF.

The chain combines TRBV3-1 (or the pseudogene TRBV3-2) with TRBJ1-1, with D tentatively TRBD1 (5 bases). The V end was cut by 0 bases, the J end by 7 bases, with 9 bases between. Germline V gene lookup returns CDR1 LGHDT and CDR2 YNNKEL (reference sequence). This CDR3 region has 13 residues. The chain's CDR3 is CASSQDKRGEAFF. CDR3 coding DNA: TGTGCCAGCAGCCAAGATAAAAGGGGTGAAGCTTTCTTT.

CDR3 nucleotides: TGTGCTAGTGGCTCATCACTAGCGGGCTCCTACAATGAGCAGTTCTTC. As protein: CASGSSLAGSYNEQFF. The chain combines TRBV12-5 with TRBJ2-1, with 9 bases fitting TRBD2. J gave up 0 bases and V 6 bases, and 6 bases lay outside the gene matches. The germline V gene has CDR1 LGHNT and CDR2 FRNRAP. The CDR3 runs to 16 residues.

V usage is TRBV3-1 (or the pseudogene TRBV3-2) and J usage is TRBJ2-7; a weak D match, TRBD1 (5 bases). The CDR3 consists of 13 residues. The germline gives CDR1 LGHDT, CDR2 YNNKEL (reference sequence). V was clipped by 1 base and J by 9 bases, with 13 bases between them. Written as DNA, the CDR3 is TGTGCCAGCAGCCAAGGGTACAGGTTGGGGCAGTACTTC. Amino acids: CASSQGYRLGQYF.

The chain is built from TRBV30 and TRBJ2-6; 7 positions agree with TRBD1. The CDR3 has 15 amino acids. Germline CDR1 GTSNPN, CDR2 SVGIG (reference sequence). V trimming: 1 base; J trimming: 2 bases; junction bases outside the gene matches: 2. The CDR3: CAWSGQGAGANVLTF. Here the CDR3 DNA reads TGTGCCTGGAGTGGACAGGGAGCTGGGGCCAACGTCCTGACTTTC.

The chain links TRBV3-1 (or the pseudogene TRBV3-2) to TRBJ1-1; D remains unclear. V lost 1 base, J lost 0 bases, and 9 bases lay in between. CDR3 size: 15 residues. The germline CDR1 and CDR2 sequences are LGHDT and YNNKEL (reference sequence). Here the CDR3 DNA reads TGTGCCAGCAGCCAAGGACAAATCATGAACACTGAAGCTTTCTTT. Its protein is CASSQGQIMNTEAFF.

The gene calls are TRBV12-5 and TRBJ2-1; 12 nucleotides line up with TRBD2. The CDR3 totals 20 residues. With V trimmed by 0 bases and J by 0 bases, 9 bases remained unmatched. Germline V gives CDR1 LGHNT, CDR2 FRNRAP. For the CDR3, the DNA is TGTGCTAGTGGTTTGGTAACGCTAGCGGGAGGGACAAGCTCCTACAATGAGCAGTTCTTC. Its translation: CASGLVTLAGGTSSYNEQFF.

The chain carries TRBV4-1 and TRBJ2-1, with 10 nucleotides matching TRBD2. J lost 3 bases, V lost 4 bases, and 3 bases had no gene match. The CDR3 runs to 15 residues. CDR1 and CDR2 (germline): MGHRA, YSYEKL. In DNA, the CDR3 is TGCGCCAGCAGCCCAAGGACTAGCGGCTACAATGAGCAGTTCTTC. Residues: CASSPRTSGYNEQFF.

In this sample, this clone turned up once. This sequence joins TRBV21-1 and TRBJ1-4. TRBV21-1 is a pseudogene locus. This CDR3 has 13 residues. Here the CDR3 DNA reads TGTGCCAGCAGCCCCCGGGGTAATGAAAAACTGTTTTTT. Its translation is CASSPRGNEKLFF.

The chain couples TRBV6-6 to TRBJ1-3, with a weak D call TRBD1 (6 bases). From germline, CDR1 is MNHNY and CDR2 SVGAGI (reference sequence). The V and J ends lost 6 bases and 4 bases respectively, with 19 bases between them. This CDR3 has 16 amino acids. This CDR3 reads CASRRGSHPGGNTIYF. CDR3 DNA sequence: TGTGCCAGCAGGAGGGGGTCCCACCCGGGGGGAAACACCATATATTTT.

This clone was observed a few times. The chain links TRBV19 to TRBJ1-2; 9 bases fit TRBD1. Per the germline V gene, CDR1 is LNHDA and CDR2 is SQIVND (reference sequence). CDR3 length equals 15 residues. The V segment lost 4 bases and the J segment 8 bases; nucleotides outside the gene matches: 11. The CDR3 region is CASSNPGQGLGGYTF. CDR3 DNA: TGTGCCAGTAGTAATCCGGGACAGGGTCTGGGCGGCTACACCTTC.

The chain recombines TRBV6-1 with TRBJ2-5, with a possible D match to TRBD1 (6 bases). Looked up from germline, CDR1 is MNHNS and CDR2 is SASEGT. The CDR3 extends over 13 amino acids. V lost 2 bases to trimming and J lost 12 bases, with 16 bases between them. For the CDR3, the DNA is TGTGCCAGCAGTGAAAGTACAGGGCTAGAAGAGTACTTC. Amino acid sequence: CASSESTGLEEYF.

This chain links TRBV24-1 with TRBJ2-1, with a tentative D call TRBD2 (6 bases). Germline CDR1 is KGHDR and CDR2 is SFDVKD. The V end was cut by 1 base, the J end by 7 bases, with 13 bases between. This CDR3 is 15 amino acids long. CDR3 protein: CATSDFSSSENEQFF. CDR3 DNA sequence: TGTGCCACCAGTGATTTTAGCTCTAGCGAGAATGAGCAGTTCTTC.

The gene calls are TRBV7-9 and TRBJ2-3; D uncertain. There are 11 residues in the CDR3. The V and J ends lost 4 bases and 3 bases respectively, with 2 bases between them. Germline V gene sequence: CDR1 SEHNR, CDR2 FQNEAQ (reference sequence). The CDR3 nucleotides read TGTGCCAGCAGCTCGACAGATACGCAGTATTTT. This sequence encodes CASSSTDTQYF.

V and J are TRBV2 and TRBJ2-5, with 8 bases lining up with TRBD1. The CDR3 contains 15 residues. Germline-derived CDR1 and CDR2 are SNHLY and FYNNEI. V shed 4 bases, J shed 4 bases, and the junction held 8 bases outside the gene matches. This chain's CDR3 is CASSGEQGGGETQYF. The CDR3 region has the DNA TGTGCCAGCAGTGGGGAACAGGGGGGCGGAGAGACCCAGTACTTC.

The chain combines TRBV5-1 with TRBJ1-1; D remains unclear. V lost 4 bases and J lost 1, with 14 bases in between. The CDR3 spans 15 residues. Germline CDR1 is SGHRS and CDR2 is YFSETQ. CDR3 in amino acids: CASSNSGSGNTEAFF. CDR3 nucleotide sequence: TGCGCCAGCAGCAACTCGGGGAGCGGGAACACTGAAGCTTTCTTT.

As regards this clone: Other DNA sequences in the sample encode the same CDR3. The rearrangement uses TRBV29-1 and TRBJ1-1, with D possibly matching TRBD1 (5 bases). CDR3 length: 12 residues. Trimming took 3 bases from V and 1 from J, leaving 6 bases between them. Germline V gene sequence: CDR1 SQVTM, CDR2 ANQGSEA. The CDR3 DNA reads as TGCAGCGTTGAGGGGGGGAACACTGAAGCTTTCTTT. Protein product: CSVEGGNTEAFF.

J is TRBJ2-1 and V is TRBV9; 13 positions agree with TRBD2. This CDR3 comprises 15 residues. CDR1 is SGDLS, CDR2 YYNGEE, per germline. Germline trimming cut 3 bases from V and 12 bases from J; bases unmatched to any gene: 9. CDR3 DNA: TGTGCCAGCAGCGCCCGACTAGCGGGAGGCGGGGGGCAGTTCTTC. Translated, it gives CASSARLAGGGGQFF.

The CDR3 loop is CASSSNHRAGGYTF. DNA of the CDR3: TGTGCCAGCAGCTCGAACCACAGGGCCGGTGGCTACACCTTC. The chain employs TRBV7-9 and TRBJ1-2; D perhaps matches TRBD1 (6 bases). The CDR3 runs 14 residues. Germline V gene sequence: CDR1 SEHNR, CDR2 FQNEAQ (reference sequence). Trimming removed 4 bases from V and 7 bases from J, with 16 bases in between.

The chain carries TRBV2 and TRBJ1-5; 8 bases map to TRBD1. This CDR3 region has 15 residues. V lost 6 bases to trimming and J lost 2 bases; unmatched junction nucleotides: 6. Germline lookup yields CDR1 SNHLY and CDR2 FYNNEI. CDR3 amino acids: CASSEGQVGNQPQHF. The CDR3 bases are TGTGCCAGCAGCGAGGGACAGGTGGGCAATCAGCCCCAGCATTTT.

This clone was observed a few times. The gene calls are TRBV7-3 and TRBJ2-3, with 13 bases fitting TRBD2. This CDR3 spans 17 amino acids. CDR1 SGHTA and CDR2 FQGTGA come from the germline V gene. Trimming removed 4 bases from V and 4 bases from J; junction bases left unmatched: 8. CDR3: CASSSGTSGNGADTQYF. The CDR3 DNA follows: TGTGCCAGCAGCTCAGGGACTAGCGGGAACGGGGCAGATACGCAGTATTTT. Full variable domain (missing parts from reference TRBV7-3 and TRBJ2-3): GAGVSQTPSNKVTEKGKYVELRCDPISGHTALYWYRQSLGQGPEFLIYFQGTGAADDSGLPNDRFFAVRPEGSVSTLKIQRTERGDSAVYLCASSSGTSGNGADTQYFGPGTRLTVL.

The chain recombines TRBV7-9 with TRBJ1-4, with D possibly TRBD1 on 6 matching bases. CDR1 is SEHNR and CDR2 is FQNEAQ in the germline V gene (reference sequence). The CDR3 runs to 15 residues. V dropped 5 bases and J dropped 8 bases, with 18 bases sitting between them. The CDR3 sequence is CASSEGQGPWEKLFF. Written as DNA, the CDR3 is TGTGCCAGCAGCGAAGGCCAGGGGCCCTGGGAAAAACTGTTTTTT.

The chain recombines TRBV5-6 with TRBJ2-6, with D possibly TRBD1 on 5 matching bases. Germline CDR1 reads SGHDT; CDR2 reads YYEEEE. Trimming stripped 0 bases from V and 4 bases from J, with 14 bases between. The CDR3 contains 17 residues. CDR3 loop: CASSLVPAGPGANVLTF. The DNA for the CDR3 is TGTGCCAGCAGCTTGGTCCCGGCAGGGCCCGGGGCCAACGTCCTGACTTTC.

This sequence joins TRBV30 and TRBJ2-3, with a weak D call TRBD2 (5 bases). With 6 bases removed from V and 2 bases from J, the gap between germline ends came to 9 bases. Looked up from germline, CDR1 is GTSNPN and CDR2 is SVGIG (reference sequence). The CDR3 has 12 amino acids. As DNA, the CDR3 is TGTGCCTGTATGGGAGACACAGATACGCAGTATTTT. Translated: CACMGDTDTQYF.

The chain is built from TRBV24-1 and TRBJ2-1, with a possible D match to TRBD1 (5 bases). Germline CDR1 and CDR2: KGHDR and SFDVKD. This CDR3 is 13 amino acids long. The V end was cut by 5 bases, the J end by 3 bases, with 7 bases between. The CDR3 DNA is TGTGCCACCAGTGGACAGCTCTACAATGAGCAGTTCTTC. It translates to CATSGQLYNEQFF.

This chain links TRBV19 with TRBJ2-7; 9 bases are a match to TRBD2. Germline V lookup: CDR1 LNHDA, CDR2 SQIVND (reference sequence). V lost 10 bases, J lost 9 bases, and 13 bases stayed unmatched. CDR3 size: 13 residues. CDR3 DNA: TGTGCCACTGCTAGCGGGGCCTACCAAGGGCAGTACTTC. It translates to CATASGAYQGQYF.

The V and J genes are TRBV20-1 and TRBJ1-3; D is undetermined. The CDR3 has 11 amino acids. Per the germline V gene, CDR1 is DFQATT and CDR2 is SNEGSKA (reference sequence). V lost 3 bases and J lost 5, with 5 bases in between. DNA for the CDR3: TGCAGTGCTAGTGACAGAAACACCATATATTTT. Translating gives CSASDRNTIYF.

The CDR3 bases are TGTGCCAGCAGCCGCACTAGGGACTTATACTTC. Amino acid sequence: CASSRTRDLYF. The rearrangement joins TRBV28 to TRBJ2-7, with TRBD2 as a possible D gene (6 bases). V lost 6 bases to trimming and J lost 13 bases, with 16 bases between them. The CDR3 consists of 11 residues. Germline CDR1 is MDHEN and CDR2 is SYDVKM. Based on the CDR3 plus reference TRBV28 and TRBJ2-7, the full variable domain is DVKVTQSSRYLVKRTGEKVFLECVQDMDHENMFWYRQDPGLGLRLIYFSYDVKMKEKGDIPEGYSVSREKKERFSLILESASTNQTSMYLCASSRTRDLYFGPGTRLTVT.

The V gene is TRBV5-1, the J gene TRBJ2-1, with D tentatively TRBD1 (5 bases). V shed 2 bases and J shed 10 bases, with 13 bases lying between them. Germline V gives CDR1 SGHRS, CDR2 YFSETQ. The length of the CDR3 is 13 residues. The CDR3 bases are TGCGCCAGCAGCTTCAACAGGTTGATGGAGCAGTTCTTC. Protein: CASSFNRLMEQFF. Full variable domain (remainder filled in from reference TRBV5-1 and TRBJ2-1): KAGVTQTPRYLIKTRGQQVTLSCSPISGHRSVSWYQQTPGQGLQFLFEYFSETQRNKGNFPGRFSGRQFSNSRSEMNVSTLELGDSALYLCASSFNRLMEQFFGPGTRLTVL.

The rearrangement uses TRBV28 and TRBJ1-5; D is possibly TRBD1 (5 bases). The germline gives CDR1 MDHEN, CDR2 SYDVKM. Deletions cut 7 bases from V and 1 base from J, with 5 bases between. CDR3 size: 12 residues. The CDR3 nucleotides read TGTGCCAGCAACAGGAGCAATCAGCCCCAGCATTTT. It specifies CASNRSNQPQHF.